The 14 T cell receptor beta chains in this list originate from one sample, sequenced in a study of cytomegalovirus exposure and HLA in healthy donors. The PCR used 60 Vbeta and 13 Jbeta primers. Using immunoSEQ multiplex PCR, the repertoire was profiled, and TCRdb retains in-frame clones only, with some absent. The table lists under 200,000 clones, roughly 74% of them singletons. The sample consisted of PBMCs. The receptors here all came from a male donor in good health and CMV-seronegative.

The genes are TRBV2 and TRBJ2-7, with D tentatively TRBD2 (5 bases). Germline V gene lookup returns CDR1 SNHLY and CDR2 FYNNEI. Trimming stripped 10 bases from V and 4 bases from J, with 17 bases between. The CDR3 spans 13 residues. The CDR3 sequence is CAKRAEQSYEQYF. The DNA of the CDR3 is TGTGCCAAGAGGGCCGAGCAGTCATACGAGCAGTACTTC.

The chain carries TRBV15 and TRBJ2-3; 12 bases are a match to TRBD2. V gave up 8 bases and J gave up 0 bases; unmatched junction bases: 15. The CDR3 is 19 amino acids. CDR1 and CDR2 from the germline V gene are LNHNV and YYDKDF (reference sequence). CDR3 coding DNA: TGTGCCACCGCTAGCGGGAGGGTCCTTGGCACCTCTAGCACAGATACGCAGTATTTT. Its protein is CATASGRVLGTSSTDTQYF.

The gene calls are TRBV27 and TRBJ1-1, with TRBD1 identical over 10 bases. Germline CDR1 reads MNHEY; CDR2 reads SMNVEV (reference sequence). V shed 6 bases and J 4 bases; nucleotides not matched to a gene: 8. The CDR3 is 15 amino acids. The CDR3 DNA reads TGTGCCAGCAGGTACCTCGGGACAGGGGTCACTGAAGCTTTCTTT. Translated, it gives CASRYLGTGVTEAFF.

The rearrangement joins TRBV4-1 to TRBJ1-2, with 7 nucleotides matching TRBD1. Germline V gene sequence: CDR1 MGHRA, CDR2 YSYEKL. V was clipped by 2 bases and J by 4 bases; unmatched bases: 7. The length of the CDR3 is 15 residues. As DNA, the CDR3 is TGCGCCAGCAGCCAAATCACAGGGGTGGGCTATGGCTACACCTTC. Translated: CASSQITGVGYGYTF.

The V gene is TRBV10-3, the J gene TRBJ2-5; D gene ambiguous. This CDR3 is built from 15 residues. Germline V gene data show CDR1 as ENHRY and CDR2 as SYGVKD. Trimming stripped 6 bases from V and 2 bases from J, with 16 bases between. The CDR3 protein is CAISDWASLQETQYF. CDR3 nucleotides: TGTGCCATCAGCGATTGGGCCTCATTGCAAGAGACCCAGTACTTC.

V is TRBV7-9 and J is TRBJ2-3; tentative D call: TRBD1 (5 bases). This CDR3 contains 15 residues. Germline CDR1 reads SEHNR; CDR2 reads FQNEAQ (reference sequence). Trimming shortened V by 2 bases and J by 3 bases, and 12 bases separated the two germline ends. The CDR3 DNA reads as TGTGCCAGCAGCTTAACAAGGGGCGCGACAGATACGCAGTATTTT. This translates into CASSLTRGATDTQYF.

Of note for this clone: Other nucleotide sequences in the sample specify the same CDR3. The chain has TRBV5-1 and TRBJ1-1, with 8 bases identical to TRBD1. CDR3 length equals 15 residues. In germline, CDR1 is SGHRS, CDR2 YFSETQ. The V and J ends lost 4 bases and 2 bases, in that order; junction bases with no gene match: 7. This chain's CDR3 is CASSPRTGSNTEAFF. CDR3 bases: TGCGCCAGCAGCCCGCGGACAGGGTCAAACACTGAAGCTTTCTTT.

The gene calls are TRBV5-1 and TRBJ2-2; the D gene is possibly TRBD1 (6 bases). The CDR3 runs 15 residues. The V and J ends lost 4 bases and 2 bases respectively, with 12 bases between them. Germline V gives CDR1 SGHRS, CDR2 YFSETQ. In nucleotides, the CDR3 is TGCGCCAGCAGCCCTTGGACAGTCAACACCGGGGAGCTGTTTTTT. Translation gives CASSPWTVNTGELFF.

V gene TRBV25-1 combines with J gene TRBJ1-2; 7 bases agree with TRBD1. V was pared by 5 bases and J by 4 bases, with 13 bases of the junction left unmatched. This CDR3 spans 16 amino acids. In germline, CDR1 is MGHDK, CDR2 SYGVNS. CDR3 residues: CASSPGTAVRTYGYTF. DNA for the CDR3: TGTGCCAGCAGTCCCGGGACAGCAGTACGGACCTATGGCTACACCTTC.

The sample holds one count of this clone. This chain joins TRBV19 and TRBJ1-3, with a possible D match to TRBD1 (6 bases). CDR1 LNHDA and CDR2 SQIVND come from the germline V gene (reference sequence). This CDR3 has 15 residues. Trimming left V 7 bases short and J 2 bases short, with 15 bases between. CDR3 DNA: TGTGCCAGTACCCCTATGGCAGGGGCTGGAAACACCATATATTTT. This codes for CASTPMAGAGNTIYF.

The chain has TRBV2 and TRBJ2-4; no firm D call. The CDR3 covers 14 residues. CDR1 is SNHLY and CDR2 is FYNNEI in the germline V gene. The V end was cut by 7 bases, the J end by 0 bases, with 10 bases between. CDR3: CASTGSVAKNIQYF. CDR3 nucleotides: TGTGCCAGCACAGGCTCAGTAGCCAAAAACATTCAGTACTTC.

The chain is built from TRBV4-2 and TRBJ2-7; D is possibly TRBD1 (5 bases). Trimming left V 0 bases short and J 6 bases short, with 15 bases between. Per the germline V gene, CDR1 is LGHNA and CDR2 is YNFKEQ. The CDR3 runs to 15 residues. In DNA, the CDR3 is TGTGCCAGCAGCCAAGAGGTCCAGGGCCTAGGCGAGCAGTACTTC. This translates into CASSQEVQGLGEQYF.

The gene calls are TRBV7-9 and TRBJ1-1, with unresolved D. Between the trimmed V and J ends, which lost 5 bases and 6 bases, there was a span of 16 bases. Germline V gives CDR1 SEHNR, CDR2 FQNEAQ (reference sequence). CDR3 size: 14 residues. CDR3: CASSRGPSKAEAFF. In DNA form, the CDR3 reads TGTGCCAGCAGCCGTGGCCCAAGTAAAGCTGAAGCTTTCTTT.

CDR3 sequence: CASSLGQNYEQYF. In DNA form, the CDR3 reads TGTGCCAGCTCACTAGGACAGAACTACGAGCAGTACTTC. V and J are TRBV18 and TRBJ2-7; D possibly corresponds to TRBD1 (6 bases). The germline gives CDR1 KGHSH, CDR2 LQKENI. The CDR3 runs 13 residues. V lost 4 bases, J lost 3 bases, and 10 bases lay in between.